This TCR beta chain comes out of a study of T-cell reconstitution after alpha-beta-depleted transplantation in children. Trimming removed 4 bases from V and 2 bases from J, with 22 bases in between. Per germline, CDR1 SGHRS and CDR2 YFSETQ. This CDR3 comprises 17 residues. Preparing the TCRbeta library involved the use of unique molecular identifiers. TCRdb re-called the PCR reads with MiXCR, one entry per CDR3 protein. The sample includes 250,000 or so distinct CDR3 sequences, more than 20% of them seen just once. The V gene is TRBV5-1, the J gene TRBJ2-7; weak D call: TRBD1 (5 bases). The starting material was PBMCs, mostly from graft donor cells, obtained 360 days after TCRalphabeta/CD19-depleted stem cell transplant. The sequence was collected from a female patient aged 2-9 years who had a stem cell transplant for congenital amegakaryocytic thrombocytopenia, so the T cells may come from the graft donor. CDR3 protein: CASSHPSRTTDPYEQYF. The CDR3 nucleotides are TGCGCCAGCAGCCACCCCTCCCGGACAACTGATCCCTACGAGCAGTACTTC.